This T cell receptor (beta chain) was captured in a study of cytomegalovirus exposure and HLA in healthy donors. The CDR3 covers 17 residues. Per germline, CDR1 MGHRA and CDR2 YSYEKL. V shed 1 base and J 0 bases; nucleotides not matched to a gene: 3. From the roughly 110-subject validation cohort, which was separate from the approximately 670-subject first cohort, the donors were drawn. TCRdb's copy holds only in-frame clones and misses some; the assay was immunoSEQ multiplex PCR. The top ten clones hold around 0.8% of a sample with about 400,000 clones, 86% of them seen once. This clonotype was obtained from a woman under 30 in good health and CMV-seronegative. The sequenced material came from PBMCs. This rearrangement joins TRBV4-1 to TRBJ2-1, with 10 bases lining up with TRBD2. CDR3 amino acids: CASSQGLAGPSYNEQFF. In DNA form, the CDR3 reads TGCGCCAGCAGCCAAGGACTAGCGGGCCCCTCCTACAATGAGCAGTTCTTC.